This T cell receptor beta chain was sequenced during a study of blood T cell repertoires in COVID-19 (dated by TCRdb to between 2020 and 2021). With respect to the entire study: Samples from collaborators originated in the United States, Italy and Spain and spanned both the acute and convalescent phases of COVID-19. The prospective study material was composed of cDNA or gDNA derived from T cells, B-cell-depleted T cells, or PBMCs. Where HLA class I and class II types were available, the types were taken from metadata supplied by the sample provider, not from assay-based typing. The samples were drawn from the first 160 participants of the ongoing ImmuneRACE study and from 1,200 or so subjects provided by 6 global collaborators. Nearly every sample came with metadata listing a de-identified subject ID, COVID-19 status, age in years and sex. Subjects who had been exposed to COVID-19, were actively infected with it, or had recovered from it provided the deeply sampled blood TCRbeta repertoires that made up the dataset. The repertoires were released in a freely available public database intended as a resource for research on the immune response to SARS-CoV-2.

Summary of the overall study and its limitations: The quantity of clinical and demographic metadata differed by source and by participant and was supplied without curation.

A note on this clone: Its antigen is still unknown. Per-base qualities were not stored, and no clone one base away is much larger.

The immunoSEQ Assay, a bias-controlled multiplex PCR, was used to amplify TCRbeta CDR3 regions from genomic DNA. In the paper's pipeline: The number of nucleated cells in each sample was estimated by amplification of reference gene primers within the assay. To quantify the absolute abundance of each unique TCRbeta CDR3 rearrangement, sequence reads were collapsed and filtered. For each sample, productive Simpson clonality was calculated as the square root of Simpson's diversity index over productive rearrangements. TCRdb stores this immuneACCESS table with in-frame sequences only. Part of the clones is absent; in the studies checked, under half of the shortfall reflects unresolved V genes, and no reason is known for the rest. V and J calls and clone size are those listed in that table; D and trimming were worked out from the DNA. Recorded for this sample are 250,000 to 400,000 clones; around 90% of them occurred a single time. The biggest ten clones account for 5.2% of the sample.

Enrolling through a virtual design, the prospective study's participants ranged in age from roughly 18 to 89 years and lived across some 22 United States geographic areas. In the prospective study, participants were assigned to cohorts based on the clinical history participants reported in a screening survey and a study questionnaire. For ImmuneRACE Cohort 3, a participant was defined as recovered based on two consecutive negative NP/OP PCR tests, clearance by a healthcare professional, or resolution of symptoms. In the prospective study, whole blood, serum and a nasopharyngeal or oropharyngeal swab were collected from each participant by mobile phlebotomists. Participants in the prospective study had the option to provide additional blood draws and questionnaires over a roughly two-month period. Blood samples from the prospective study were shipped frozen or at room temperature prior to DNA extraction.

This TCR came from a man aged 60 to 69 who had recovered from COVID-19. The sequencing sample was made of PBMCs or T cells enriched from blood (not recorded which).

The sequenced DNA is TGTGCCAGCAGCCGCAGCGGGAGGCTTGACGAGCAGTACTTC. The resulting protein is CASSRSGRLDEQYF. The chain is encoded by TRBV6-5 joined to TRBJ2-7; 9 of the junction bases match TRBD2. The CDR3 numbers 14 residues from cysteine through phenylalanine. Just CDR3 DNA is preserved here, 42 bases in frame from base 1. V ends up 6 bases short and J 5 bases short, with an unmatched junction base count of 8. According to the germline V gene, CDR1 reads MNHEY and CDR2 reads SVGAGI.